This TCR beta chain was obtained from a study of immune cell composition in non-small cell lung cancer. This table comes from immunoSEQ multiplex PCR, and its TCRdb copy is limited to in-frame clones, with some not included. The sample includes 1,500 to 2,500 clones, 77% seen only once; the top ten take roughly 12%. Losses at the gene ends were 5 bases for V and 6 bases for J; bases not matched to a gene: 7. The CDR3 contains 15 residues. Per the germline V gene, CDR1 is KGHSH and CDR2 is LQKENI. Normal lung sampling was at least 3 cm from the tumour, as distant as possible. The clonotype was recovered from a human donor with non-small cell lung cancer. The V call is TRBV18, the J call TRBJ2-1, with 10 bases that match TRBD2. Sequencing was performed on non-adjacent lung tissue. The CDR3 sequence is CASSGAGGFSNEQFF. As DNA, the CDR3 is TGTGCCAGCTCAGGAGCGGGGGGGTTTTCCAATGAGCAGTTCTTC.